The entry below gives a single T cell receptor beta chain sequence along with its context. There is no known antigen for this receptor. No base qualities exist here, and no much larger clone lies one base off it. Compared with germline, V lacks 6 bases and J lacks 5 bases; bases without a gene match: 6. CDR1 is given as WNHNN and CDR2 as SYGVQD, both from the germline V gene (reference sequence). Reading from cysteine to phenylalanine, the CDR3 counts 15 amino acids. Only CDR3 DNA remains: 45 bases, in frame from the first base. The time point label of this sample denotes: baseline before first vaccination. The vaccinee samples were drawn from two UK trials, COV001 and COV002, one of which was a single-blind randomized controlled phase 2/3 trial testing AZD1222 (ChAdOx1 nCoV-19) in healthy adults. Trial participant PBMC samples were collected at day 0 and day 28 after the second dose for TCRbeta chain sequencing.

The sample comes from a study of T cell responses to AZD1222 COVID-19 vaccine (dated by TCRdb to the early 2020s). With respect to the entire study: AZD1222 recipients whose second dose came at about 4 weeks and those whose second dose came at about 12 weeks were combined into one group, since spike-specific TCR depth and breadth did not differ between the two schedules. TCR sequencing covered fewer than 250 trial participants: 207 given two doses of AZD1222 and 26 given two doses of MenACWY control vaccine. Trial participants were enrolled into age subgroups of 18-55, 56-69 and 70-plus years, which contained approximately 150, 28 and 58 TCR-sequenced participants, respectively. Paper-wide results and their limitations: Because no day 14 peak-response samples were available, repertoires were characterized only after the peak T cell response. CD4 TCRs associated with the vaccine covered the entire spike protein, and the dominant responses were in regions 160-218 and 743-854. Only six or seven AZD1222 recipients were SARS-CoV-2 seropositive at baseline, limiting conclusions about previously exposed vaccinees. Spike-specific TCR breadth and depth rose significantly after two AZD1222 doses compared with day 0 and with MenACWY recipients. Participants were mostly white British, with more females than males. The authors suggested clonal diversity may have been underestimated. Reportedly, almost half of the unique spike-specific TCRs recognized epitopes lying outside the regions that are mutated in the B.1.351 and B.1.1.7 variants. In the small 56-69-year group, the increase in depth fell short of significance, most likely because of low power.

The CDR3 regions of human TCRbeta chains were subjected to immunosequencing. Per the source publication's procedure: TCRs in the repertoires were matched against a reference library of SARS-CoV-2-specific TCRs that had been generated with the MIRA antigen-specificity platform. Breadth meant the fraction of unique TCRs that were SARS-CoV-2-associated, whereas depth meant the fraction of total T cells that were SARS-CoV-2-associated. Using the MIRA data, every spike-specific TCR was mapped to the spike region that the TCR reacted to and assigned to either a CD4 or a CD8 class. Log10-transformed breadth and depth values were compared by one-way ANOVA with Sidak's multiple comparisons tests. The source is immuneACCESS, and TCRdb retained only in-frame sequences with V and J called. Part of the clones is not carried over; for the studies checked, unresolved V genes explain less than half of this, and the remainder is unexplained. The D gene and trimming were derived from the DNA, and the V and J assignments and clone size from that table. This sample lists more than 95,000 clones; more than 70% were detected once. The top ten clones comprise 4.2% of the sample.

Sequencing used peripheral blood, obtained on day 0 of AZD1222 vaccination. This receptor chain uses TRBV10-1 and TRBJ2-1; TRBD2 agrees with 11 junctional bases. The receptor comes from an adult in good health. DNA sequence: TGCGCCAGCAGCCTCCCGGGACTAGCGGACAATGAGCAGTTCTTC. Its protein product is CASSLPGLADNEQFF.